This TCR beta chain was found in a study of cytomegalovirus exposure and HLA in healthy donors. The PCR was carried out with 60 Vbeta primers and 13 Jbeta primers. The method was immunoSEQ multiplex PCR; TCRdb's version includes in-frame clones alone and lacks a portion of them. The table includes 110,000 to 150,000 clones, approximately 82% detected once. In the case of this clone: Its antigen remains unidentified.

The ends lost 4 bases at V and 4 bases at J; junction bases unmatched: 3. Germline V gene data show CDR1 as LNHDA and CDR2 as SQIVND (reference sequence). This CDR3 has 15 amino acids. Study-level points and caveats: In vitro assays verified that a few CMV-associated chains recognized CMV antigens specifically. Later analysis identified about 17,000 TCR beta sequences associated with HLA alleles, using a false discovery rate threshold of 0.05.

This TCR derives from a woman in her sixties or seventies in good health and CMV-seropositive. The V gene is TRBV19, the J gene TRBJ2-1, with 11 nucleotides matching TRBD2. Sample: PBMCs. CDR3 in amino acids: CASSTGTSGYNEQFF. The CDR3 DNA follows: TGTGCCAGTAGTACCGGGACTAGCGGATACAATGAGCAGTTCTTC.